This T cell receptor (beta chain) was sequenced in a study of regulatory T cells in long-lasting Graves disease. The overall study: Recently diagnosed Graves' patients had received antithyroid drugs for under 3 months.

Germline trimming cut 5 bases from V and 6 bases from J; bases unmatched to any gene: 7. Germline V gene data show CDR1 as SGHAT and CDR2 as FQNNGV. This CDR3 contains 17 residues. Time point noted: newly diagnosed GD, antithyroid drugs for less than 3 months. Isolated PBMC RNA provided the starting material for the TCR library. The diagnosis of Graves' disease used American Thyroid Association guidelines. An endocrinology department in Xi'an, China, recruited the patients. Combining iRepertoire HTBI primers with Arm-PCR of CDR3 regions, the authors built TCR beta libraries. TCRdb fed the multiplex PCR reads into MiXCR, producing one record per CDR3 protein. This table holds around 420,000 distinct CDR3 sequences, about 15% found once. These same records also appear under a second study, on T cells in Graves' hyperthyroidism and ophthalmopathy. Per that study: An initial round of RT-PCR targeting the TCR CDR3 relied on the HTBI primer set.

This receptor was obtained from a woman aged 40-49 years with Graves disease. This chain joins TRBV11-2 and TRBJ2-2; 15 bases agree with TRBD2. This sample comprised peripheral blood mononuclear cells (PBMCs), obtained at new diagnosis, from a patient treated with antithyroid drugs. The CDR3 protein is CASSRTGTSGRSGELFF. DNA of the CDR3: TGTGCCAGCAGCCGGACCGGGACTAGCGGGAGGTCCGGGGAGCTGTTTTTT.